Reported below is one T cell receptor (beta chain). This clonotype was seen many times. There is no known antigen for this receptor. Within one base of it there is no much larger clone, and no base qualities were kept. This entry belongs to a study of T cells in Graves' hyperthyroidism and ophthalmopathy (dated by TCRdb to between 2018 and 2021). A note on the overall study: Peripheral blood samples were taken at the time of initial diagnosis, prior to any treatment. A discovery cohort of approximately 97 patients, approximately 44 with Graves' ophthalmopathy and fewer than 65 with stable Graves' hyperthyroidism, was used to find distinguishing TCR V-J signatures. Prospective prediction of ophthalmopathy was tested in an independent validation cohort consisting of about 19 hyperthyroidism patients and more than 15 patients who later progressed to ophthalmopathy. For training and testing, the 100 patients in the discovery cohort were randomly divided in a 7:3 ratio. In more than 5 Graves' hyperthyroidism patients, the study also compared T-cell repertoires from thyroid tissue with T-cell repertoires from blood. Once sampling was done, hyperthyroidism patients were given methimazole at a starting dose of 30 mg daily, whereas ophthalmopathy patients were given high-dose intravenous methylprednisolone. TCR Vbeta CDR3 sequencing of fewer than 150 peripheral blood samples (under 45 ophthalmopathy, over 70 hyperthyroidism and around 17 progressor patients) is reported in the paper.

The TCR beta CDR3 regions were amplified from the RNA transcripts. The TCR CDR3 was subjected to a first round of RT-PCR using the HTBI primer set and the Qiagen OneStep RT-PCR kit. Libraries were constructed in a second round of multiplex PCR, after which size selection and purification were performed. The libraries were sequenced on an Illumina HiSeq2000 using paired-end 100 bp reads. In the authors' own workflow: Raw data were processed with SOAPnuke, discarding reads with adapters, uncalled bases, mean Phred below 15, or no exact constant-primer or identifier match. High-quality paired reads were merged using COPE v1.2.5, and each unique nucleotide sequence was defined as a clonotype. Clonotypes were aligned to IMGT TRBV, TRBD and TRBJ reference segments using MiTCR v1.1. Only V-J combinations with frequency above 0.0001, covering about 99% of repertoires, were analysed. A TCS score was defined as the ratio between F50 (clonal expansion) and ExV (chaos), using BLOSUM62-based TCRdist between CDR3 peptides within each V-J. Welch's t-statistics and random forest reduced some 510 V-J features to fewer than 15, which were used in a naive Bayes classifier (R e1071). TCRdb redid the processing of the public reads, applying fastp at Q25 and MiXCR, and retained in-frame beta chains. One record per CDR3 amino acid sequence lists the most common genes and DNA. The V and J calls reflect TCRdb's pipeline rather than the authors' work. Counted in this sample were roughly 510,000 distinct CDR3 sequences; around 20% of them appeared once. Of the sample, about a quarter falls within the top ten clones.

A patient counted as having stable Graves' hyperthyroidism if no progression to ophthalmopathy occurred over 18 months of follow-up. The hyperthyroidism patients were between 18 and 65 years old and newly diagnosed, with a disease duration of less than 2 months. Any patient with an uncontrolled infection, another autoimmune disease, pregnancy or lactation was excluded. Clinical symptoms, serum thyroxine and TRAb, thyroid ultrasound, and orbital computed tomography formed the basis for the diagnoses. PBMCs were separated from approximately 10 ml of fresh peripheral blood using Ficoll-Paque density gradient centrifugation. Total RNA was extracted with Trizol reagent, and quality was checked on an Agilent 2100 Bioanalyzer. Broad study findings and their caveats: In validation, the model predicted progression to ophthalmopathy with approximately 71% sensitivity and less than 80% specificity, a median of approximately 6.7 months before onset. Sample size was not statistically predetermined, and investigators were not blinded to group allocation. Most expanded thyroid clonotypes (frequency above 0.001) were also found in blood, which suggests that blood repertoires may mirror thyroid immune responses. Ophthalmopathy was separated from stable hyperthyroidism by a 13 V-J signature model, with around 90% sensitivity and around 81% specificity obtained in cross-validation and 80%/75% obtained in testing.

The clonotype originates from a man younger than 35 with Graves' hyperthyroidism. The sequencing sample was made of blood.

Read as DNA, the sequence is TGTGCCTGGAGTGGGGAGGGCTATGGCTACACCTTC. This codes for CAWSGEGYGYTF. The V and J genes are TRBV30 and TRBJ1-2, with an unclear D gene assignment. CDR1 and CDR2 (GTSNPN, SVGIG) derive from the germline V gene (reference sequence). The CDR3 measures 12 amino acids from cysteine to phenylalanine. The CDR3 DNA has 36 bases and is translated from base 1. V is pared back by 1 base and J by 4 bases, with 7 bases lying between the germline termini.